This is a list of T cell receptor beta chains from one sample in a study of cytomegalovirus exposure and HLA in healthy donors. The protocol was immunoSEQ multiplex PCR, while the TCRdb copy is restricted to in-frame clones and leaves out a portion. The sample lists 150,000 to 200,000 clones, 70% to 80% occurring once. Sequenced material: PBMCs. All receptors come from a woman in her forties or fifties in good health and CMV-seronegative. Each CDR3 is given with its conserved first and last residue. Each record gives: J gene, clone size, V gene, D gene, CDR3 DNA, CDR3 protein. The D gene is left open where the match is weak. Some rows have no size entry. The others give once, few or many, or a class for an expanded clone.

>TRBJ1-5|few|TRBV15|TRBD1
TGTGCCACCAGCAGAATGAGGACAGGTAATCAGCCCCAGCATTTT
CATSRMRTGNQPQHF
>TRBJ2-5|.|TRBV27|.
TGTGCCAGCACCCGTGCGGGGGCCGCGGAGACCCAGTACTTC
CASTRAGAAETQYF
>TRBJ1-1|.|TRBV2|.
TGTGCCAGCAGTGCTCCCCGGGGGGGCAGCGCTGAAGCTTTCTTT
CASSAPRGGSAEAFF
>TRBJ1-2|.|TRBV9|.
TGTGCCAGCAGCTCACCCCAAACGGGGGGGGATAACTATGGCTACACCTTC
CASSSPQTGGDNYGYTF
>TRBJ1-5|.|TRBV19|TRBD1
TGTGCCAGTAGTATCCGGGACAGGGACAATCAGCCCCAGCATTTT
CASSIRDRDNQPQHF
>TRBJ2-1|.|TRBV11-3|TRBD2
TGTGCCAGCAGCCTAAAGACTAGCGGGAGGAGGAATGAGCAGTTCTTC
CASSLKTSGRRNEQFF
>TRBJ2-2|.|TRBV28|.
TGTGCCAGCAACTTACAGGGGAACACCGGGGAGCTGTTTTTT
CASNLQGNTGELFF
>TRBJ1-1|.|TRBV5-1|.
TGCGCCAGCAGCCGATTGGGGAGAGAAGCTTTCTTT
CASSRLGREAFF
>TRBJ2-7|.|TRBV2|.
TGTGCCAGCAAACTGGGGGGGGCGGGGGAGCAGTACTTC
CASKLGGAGEQYF
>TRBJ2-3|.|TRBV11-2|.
TGTGCCAGCAGCTTTAGGGCGGGGCCGAGGGCAGATACGCAGTATTTT
CASSFRAGPRADTQYF
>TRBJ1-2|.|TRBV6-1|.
TGTGCCAGCAGTGCCACCAGCAGGACAGATAACTATGGCTACACCTTC
CASSATSRTDNYGYTF